Here is one TCR beta chain with its context. Its antigen remains unknown. This record comes from a study of PD-L1 blockade in urothelial cancer. Study background: Patients had received 0 to 3 prior chemotherapy regimens. A median blood sample held roughly 150,000 T cells and approximately 83,000 unique TCRs.

General study findings and limits: Better progression-free and overall survival followed lower pretreatment blood clonality.

Time point defined: pretreatment peripheral blood. Every PCR received spiked-in synthetic TCR analog templates. Data came from immunoSEQ multiplex PCR; TCRdb stores just in-frame clones and leaves some out. Among about 87,000 clones listed, over 80% were seen once. This clonotype was obtained from a man between 60 and 75 years old with urothelial cancer. The starting material was PBMCs, obtained around atezolizumab (anti-PD-L1) treatment.

The CDR3 loop reads CAWSFPGQTNTEAFF. The CDR3 DNA follows: TGTGCCTGGAGTTTCCCTGGGCAGACGAACACTGAAGCTTTCTTT. The gene calls are TRBV30 and TRBJ1-1; D ambiguous. Germline CDR1 reads GTSNPN; CDR2 reads SVGIG (reference sequence). V lost 2 bases and J lost 1, with 14 bases in between. CDR3 size: 15 residues.